Each of the 14 T cell receptor beta chains below was sequenced from the same sample in a study of cytomegalovirus exposure and HLA in healthy donors. Generated by immunoSEQ multiplex PCR, the TCRdb table keeps only in-frame clones and is missing some. The sample includes 150,000 to 200,000 clones, about nine tenths of them seen just once. Sequenced material: PBMCs. These receptors were taken from a man aged 18 to 29 in good health and CMV-seropositive.

In this sample, this clone turned up many times. This chain links TRBV27 with TRBJ2-2; D unclear. V shed 3 bases and J shed 3 bases, with 17 bases lying between them. Germline loops: CDR1 MNHEY, CDR2 SMNVEV (reference sequence). The CDR3 covers 17 residues. The CDR3 reads CASSFTRLRTHTGELFF. DNA for the CDR3: TGTGCCAGCAGTTTCACCAGGTTGCGTACGCACACCGGGGAGCTGTTTTTT.

This chain joins TRBV28 and TRBJ2-3; perhaps TRBD2 as D (5 bases). The germline CDR1 and CDR2 sequences are MDHEN and SYDVKM. The V end lost 2 bases, the J end lost 6 bases, and 9 bases lay between the germline ends. This CDR3 comprises 13 residues. The CDR3 protein is CASSLDRGDTQYF. The CDR3 DNA reads TGTGCCAGCAGTTTAGACCGCGGGGATACGCAGTATTTT.

V is TRBV5-1 and J is TRBJ1-4; the match to TRBD1 covers 7 bases. Trimming removed 0 bases from V and 6 bases from J; junction bases left unmatched: 5. The length of the CDR3 is 15 residues. Germline V gene data show CDR1 as SGHRS and CDR2 as YFSETQ. The CDR3 spells CASSLEGARDEKLFF. CDR3 bases: TGCGCCAGCAGCTTGGAGGGGGCTAGGGATGAAAAACTGTTTTTT.

This clone turned up a few times. The gene calls are TRBV27 and TRBJ2-1; TRBD2 might be the D (6 bases). V lost 4 bases to trimming and J lost 9 bases, with 10 bases between them. Germline V gives CDR1 MNHEY, CDR2 SMNVEV (reference sequence). This CDR3 contains 12 residues. The CDR3 nucleotides are TGTGCCAGCAGTTGGACGGGAGCTGAGCAGTTCTTC. As protein: CASSWTGAEQFF.

The gene calls are TRBV13 and TRBJ1-1, with 7 bases lining up with TRBD1. This CDR3 region has 16 residues. From germline, CDR1 is PRHDT and CDR2 FYEKMQ (reference sequence). V dropped 2 bases and J dropped 1; count of bases not matched to a gene: 7. CDR3 bases: TGTGCCAGCAGCTTATATAGGGGGCAGCCGAACACTGAAGCTTTCTTT. Encoded protein: CASSLYRGQPNTEAFF.

The genes are TRBV29-1 and TRBJ2-3; the match to TRBD1 covers 7 bases. Per the germline V gene, CDR1 is SQVTM and CDR2 is ANQGSEA. The V segment lost 1 base and the J segment 2 bases; nucleotides outside the gene matches: 9. CDR3 length equals 16 residues. The DNA of the CDR3 is TGCAGCGTTGAAGGAATTGACGGACAGGACACAGATACGCAGTATTTT. This gives the protein CSVEGIDGQDTDTQYF.

V usage is TRBV9 and J usage is TRBJ2-7, with unresolved D. This CDR3 is 12 amino acids long. Trimming stripped 7 bases from V and 6 bases from J, with 14 bases between. Per germline, CDR1 SGDLS and CDR2 YYNGEE. The CDR3 sequence: CASATYSGEQYF. The CDR3 region has the DNA TGTGCCAGCGCCACTTACTCGGGCGAGCAGTACTTC.

The chain recombines TRBV29-1 with TRBJ1-1; D gene unclear. Deletions cut 4 bases from V and 1 base from J, with 7 bases between. CDR3 size: 12 residues. Germline lookup yields CDR1 SQVTM and CDR2 ANQGSEA. CDR3 in DNA: TGCAGCGTTGCTGGGCGGAACACTGAAGCTTTCTTT. Its translation: CSVAGRNTEAFF.

CDR3 protein: CASSQVVGGMSYEQYF. In nucleotides, the CDR3 is TGCGCCAGCAGCCAAGTGGTTGGTGGCATGTCCTACGAGCAGTACTTC. The chain joins TRBV4-1 to TRBJ2-7; D is unresolved. With 1 base removed from V and 1 base from J, the gap between germline ends came to 14 bases. This CDR3 region has 16 residues. The V gene's germline CDR1 is MGHRA and CDR2 YSYEKL.

V gene TRBV18 combines with J gene TRBJ2-1, with TRBD2 matching 7 bases. The germline gives CDR1 KGHSH, CDR2 LQKENI. Unmatched junction bases numbered 4, after V lost 0 bases and J lost 5 bases. CDR3 length: 15 residues. CDR3 amino acids: CASSPPGGEDNEQFF. CDR3 bases: TGTGCCAGCTCACCACCGGGGGGGGAGGACAATGAGCAGTTCTTC. The entire variable domain, with the rest obtained from reference TRBV18 and TRBJ2-1, is as follows: NAGVMQNPRHLVRRRGQEARLRCSPMKGHSHVYWYRQLPEEGLKFMVYLQKENIIDESGMPKERFSAEFPKEGPSILRIQQVVRGDSAAYFCASSPPGGEDNEQFFGPGTRLTVL.

V and J are TRBV27 and TRBJ2-3; D possibly corresponds to TRBD1 (5 bases). This CDR3 spans 13 amino acids. Trimming removed 8 bases at V and 1 base at J, with 10 bases between. Germline V gene data show CDR1 as MNHEY and CDR2 as SMNVEV (reference sequence). The CDR3 spells CASLKGGTDTQYF. The CDR3 nucleotides are TGTGCCAGCCTAAAAGGGGGCACAGATACGCAGTATTTT.

This rearrangement joins TRBV4-2 to TRBJ2-3, with D perhaps TRBD2 (6 bases). Germline V lookup: CDR1 LGHNA, CDR2 YNFKEQ. The length of the CDR3 is 20 residues. Trimming took 0 bases from V and 0 from J, leaving 22 bases between them. The CDR3 spells CASSQERPTGAPSSTDTQYF. In nucleotides, the CDR3 is TGTGCCAGCAGCCAAGAGAGGCCAACGGGAGCGCCCTCCAGCACAGATACGCAGTATTTT.

The chain has TRBV9 and TRBJ2-6; D is perhaps TRBD1 (6 bases). CDR1 and CDR2 from the germline V gene are SGDLS and YYNGEE. Deletions cut 3 bases from V and 0 bases from J, with 10 bases between. The CDR3 is made up of 16 amino acids. CDR3 nucleotide sequence: TGTGCCAGCAGCGATGACAGGAGCTCTGGGGCCAACGTCCTGACTTTC. Protein sequence: CASSDDRSSGANVLTF.

The chain is built from TRBV18 and TRBJ2-4, with a weak D call TRBD2 (6 bases). The germline gives CDR1 KGHSH, CDR2 LQKENI. This CDR3 has 19 residues. The ends were cut back, 4 bases at V and 1 base at J, with 23 bases in the middle. The CDR3 region is CASSLTTGTPLGAKNIQYF. CDR3 nucleotide sequence: TGTGCCAGCTCACTCACAACCGGGACTCCCTTGGGGGCCAAAAACATTCAGTACTTC.